This T cell receptor beta chain emerged from a study of T cell changes during pregnancy in multiple sclerosis. The J segment lost 4 bases and the V segment lost 3 bases, leaving 5 bases of the junction unmatched. This CDR3 region has 14 residues. Germline loops: CDR1 SGDLS, CDR2 YYNGEE. Produced via immunoSEQ multiplex PCR; TCRdb's table is partial and in-frame only. The profile shows around 100,000 clones, just over 90% of them singletons. This sample comprised peripheral blood, obtained after pregnancy. The TCR sequence derives from a female donor with multiple sclerosis, enrolled in a pregnancy study. The chain couples TRBV9 to TRBJ2-5; TRBD1 matches at 8 bases. CDR3: CASSGQGSAETQYF. The CDR3 DNA sequence: TGTGCCAGCAGCGGACAGGGGTCGGCAGAGACCCAGTACTTC.